This T cell receptor (beta chain) is from a study of shared clonotypes between healthy human individuals. Study-level background: Researchers assigned three CD4 naive, three CD4 memory, two CD8 naive and one CD8 memory plate to each donor. Regarding the study as a whole: Generation probability values for non-shared clonotypes were lower than those for clonotypes shared by all four donors.

Concerning this clone: The antigen remains unidentified. Additional DNA sequences in this sample encode the identical CDR3.

V shed 6 bases and J shed 6 bases, with 11 bases lying between them. Germline lookup yields CDR1 MDHEN and CDR2 SYDVKM. The length of the CDR3 is 13 residues. Assay: immunoSEQ multiplex PCR; the TCRdb copy retains only in-frame clones and omits some. The profile shows around 1.1 million clones, approximately 75% of them singletons. This chain links TRBV28 with TRBJ2-2; weak D call: TRBD1 (5 bases). Sample: memory CD4+ T cells from PBMCs. Subset indicated: CD45RA-negative fraction. The source is a man between 18 and 29 years old in good health. Some clones in this sample may be carry-over from other donors' samples. CDR3 sequence reads: CASSTTGSGELFF. The CDR3, as DNA: TGTGCCAGCAGCACCACAGGTTCCGGGGAGCTGTTTTTT.